These T cell receptor beta chains were read from a single sample in a study of beta chain features in type 1 diabetes. Here immunoSEQ multiplex PCR was the method, and the copy in TCRdb shows in-frame clones only, minus some. Of nearly 350,000 clones in the sample, around 9.7% were seen once. The specimen sequenced was central memory CD4+ T cells from blood. These receptors came from a man aged 30 to 39 with type 1 diabetes. Each CDR3 is given with its conserved first and last residue. A D gene is named only where the DNA matches it firmly. Expanded clones get a size class; other rows say once, few or many, or leave the size out.

>-|TRBJ1-2|-|TRBV4-3
TGCGCCAGCAGCCCCTCCCAGGCAGGTGCTAGCTATGGCTACACCTTC
CASSPSQAGASYGYTF
>-|TRBJ2-2|few|TRBV28
TGTGCCAGCAGTGTAAACACCGGGGAGCTGTTTTTT
CASSVNTGELFF
>TRBD2|TRBJ2-3|few|TRBV27
TGTGCCAGCAGTTCGGGACTAGCGGGGGCCAGCACAGATACGCAGTATTTT
CASSSGLAGASTDTQYF
>TRBD1|TRBJ1-5|few|TRBV4-3
TGCGCCAGCAGCCAAGATCTGACAGGGGATCAGCCCCAGCATTTT
CASSQDLTGDQPQHF
>-|TRBJ1-6|-|TRBV6-6
TGTGCCAGCAGTTACTGGGGAGGAACTTCACCCCTCCACTTT
CASSYWGGTSPLHF
>TRBD1|TRBJ1-2|-|TRBV29-1
TGCAGCGTTGAAGCGGGACAGGGGGGAGCAGAAGGCTACACCTTC
CSVEAGQGGAEGYTF
>-|TRBJ2-3|once|TRBV6-1
TGTGCCACAGAGGGGAGCACAGATACGCAGTATTTT
CATEGSTDTQYF
>-|TRBJ1-4|-|TRBV2
TGTGCCAGCAGGAAGGAACTGGGTAATGAAAAACTGTTTTTT
CASRKELGNEKLFF
>-|TRBJ1-6|-|TRBV7-8
TGTGCCAGCAGCCGCCAGGGCCCGACTAATTCACCCCTCCACTTT
CASSRQGPTNSPLHF
>-|TRBJ2-4|-|TRBV18
TGTGCCAGCTCACCACCGCCGGGAATTGAAAACATTCAGTACTTC
CASSPPPGIENIQYF
>TRBD2|TRBJ2-5|-|TRBV2
TGTGCCAGCAGACCTAGCGGGGGTCAAGAGACCCAGTACTTC
CASRPSGGQETQYF
>TRBD1|TRBJ2-2|few|TRBV7-2
TGTGCCAGCAGCTTACTTTACGAGGGACAGCCGAACACCGGGGAGCTGTTTTTT
CASSLLYEGQPNTGELFF
>-|TRBJ2-7|-|TRBV2
TGTGCCAGCAGGGGGCGGGAAAACTCCTACGAGCAGTACTTC
CASRGRENSYEQYF
>TRBD2|TRBJ2-7|few|TRBV7-2
TGTGCCAGCAGTCAGCGGGGGGTCTCCTACGAGCAGTACTTC
CASSQRGVSYEQYF
>-|TRBJ1-5|-|TRBV2
TGTGCCAGCAGTGATGGGGGCGCGAGCAATCAGCCCCAGCATTTT
CASSDGGASNQPQHF
>-|TRBJ1-5|many|TRBV2
TGTGCCAGCCTCATAGACAGCAATCAGCCCCAGCATTTT
CASLIDSNQPQHF
>-|TRBJ1-1|few|TRBV29-1
TGCAGCGTGATGACTAGAAGTAACACTGAAGCTTTCTTT
CSVMTRSNTEAFF
>TRBD1|TRBJ1-1|-|TRBV6-5
TGTGCCAGCAGTTACACCGGGACAGGGGTTAAGAATGAAGCTTTCTTT
CASSYTGTGVKNEAFF
>-|TRBJ2-1|-|TRBV7-9
TGCGCCAGCAGCCCCGATAGCCAGGGCGAGGGTGAGCAGTTCTTC
CASSPDSQGEGEQFF
>TRBD1|TRBJ2-7|few|TRBV7-2
TGTGCCAGCAGCCCCGAGGGGGCGTGGGAGCAGTACTTC
CASSPEGAWEQYF
>-|TRBJ1-1|-|TRBV18
TGTGCCAGCTCACAGGGCGGATTTCAACGAGAGGCTTTCTTT
CASSQGGFQREAFF
>-|TRBJ2-3|-|TRBV5-6
TGTGCCAGCAGCTTGTGGGAGCTCTCCGGTACGCAGTATTTT
CASSLWELSGTQYF
>-|TRBJ2-2|-|TRBV7-2
TGTGCCAGCAGCCCTTTGGCGGGACGCCTCACCGGGGAGCTGTTTTTT
CASSPLAGRLTGELFF
>-|TRBJ2-1|few|TRBV27
TGTGCCAGCAGTTTCCCCCAGGGTTTAAGGTACAATGAGCAGTTCTTC
CASSFPQGLRYNEQFF
>-|TRBJ2-2|few|TRBV5-4
TGTGCCAGCAGCTTTGGCACGGCAGGAACGAACACCGGGGAGCTGTTTTTT
CASSFGTAGTNTGELFF
>TRBD1|TRBJ1-1|-|TRBV5-1
TGCGCCAGCAGCTTGGATGCAGGGGGTGACACTGAAGCTTTCTTT
CASSLDAGGDTEAFF
>-|TRBJ2-3|-|TRBV2
TGTGCCAGTCCCCCTCAGGGTTACACAGATACGCAGTATTTT
CASPPQGYTDTQYF
>-|TRBJ1-2|-|TRBV29-1
TGCAGCGTTGACAGTCTCCAGTCGCGCGGCTACACCTTC
CSVDSLQSRGYTF
>TRBD1|TRBJ1-2|-|TRBV5-1
TGCGCCAGCAGCTTGTCGCAGGGGGTCGTCTATGGCTACACCTTC
CASSLSQGVVYGYTF
>-|TRBJ2-3|few|TRBV5-1
TGCGCCAGCGGGAGACAAGAGACAGATACGCAGTATTTT
CASGRQETDTQYF
>TRBD1|TRBJ1-5|few|TRBV10-3
TGTGCCAGCAGTACGACAGGGGAGGGGAATCAGCCCCAGCATTTT
CASSTTGEGNQPQHF
>TRBD2|TRBJ2-3|few|TRBV7-2
TGTGCCAGCAGCTTACCTTCCGGTAGCGGGGGGGCCTCAGATACGCAGTATTTT
CASSLPSGSGGASDTQYF
>-|TRBJ1-2|-|TRBV4-3
TGCGCCAGCAGCCCCGTAGCAGGGGACTATGGCTACACCTTC
CASSPVAGDYGYTF
>-|TRBJ1-1|few|TRBV9
TGTGCCAGCAGCCCCATCCAAGGGAACACTGAAGCTTTCTTT
CASSPIQGNTEAFF
>TRBD2|TRBJ2-7|many|TRBV6-5
TGTGCCAGCAGCGATTCTAGCGGGGGGGCCTACGAGCAGTACTTC
CASSDSSGGAYEQYF
>-|TRBJ2-3|few|TRBV5-1
TGCGCCAGCAGCTTGGGACTAACGAACGTAGGCGATACGCAGTATTTT
CASSLGLTNVGDTQYF
>TRBD1|TRBJ2-5|few|TRBV7-9
TGTGCCAGTACAGGGGACCAAGAGACCCAGTACTTC
CASTGDQETQYF
>-|TRBJ2-1|once|TRBV2
TGTGCCAGCAGCCTCTTGGGGAACTACAATGAGCAGTTCTTC
CASSLLGNYNEQFF
>TRBD1|TRBJ2-2|-|TRBV9
TGTGCCAGCAGCGTCTCCCAGGGGGCCGGGGAGCTGTTTTTT
CASSVSQGAGELFF
>-|TRBJ2-1|few|TRBV9
TGTGCCAGCAGCGTAACTACAGGCTACAATGAGCAGTTCTTC
CASSVTTGYNEQFF
>-|TRBJ2-6|few|TRBV18
TGTGCCAGCTCACGTACGGCAGGGGCGGGGATCAACGTCCTGACTTTC
CASSRTAGAGINVLTF
>TRBD1|TRBJ2-3|-|TRBV6-4
TGTGCCAGCAGGCCAGGACAGGGGGAGTCAGATACGCAGTATTTT
CASRPGQGESDTQYF
>-|TRBJ2-5|many|TRBV27
TGTGCCAGCATGCCAGTCGGACGCAAAGGGTCCCAGTACTTC
CASMPVGRKGSQYF
>-|TRBJ1-3|-|TRBV5-1
TGCGCCAGCAGCTTGGACGGTGGAAACACCATATATTTT
CASSLDGGNTIYF
>TRBD1|TRBJ2-7|few|TRBV7-9
TGTGCCAGCAGCTTAACACAGGGGCCTGCCGAGCAGTACTTC
CASSLTQGPAEQYF
>-|TRBJ2-3|few|TRBV29-1
TGCAGCGCCCTCCCCCCTCAGGGTTTGGTAACAGATACGCAGTATTTT
CSALPPQGLVTDTQYF
>-|TRBJ2-5|-|TRBV29-1
TGCAGCGTTGAGGGCCAAGAGACCCAGTACTTC
CSVEGQETQYF
>TRBD1|TRBJ1-1|-|TRBV19
TGTGCCAGTAGTATGGACAGGGATAGTGAAGCTTTCTTT
CASSMDRDSEAFF